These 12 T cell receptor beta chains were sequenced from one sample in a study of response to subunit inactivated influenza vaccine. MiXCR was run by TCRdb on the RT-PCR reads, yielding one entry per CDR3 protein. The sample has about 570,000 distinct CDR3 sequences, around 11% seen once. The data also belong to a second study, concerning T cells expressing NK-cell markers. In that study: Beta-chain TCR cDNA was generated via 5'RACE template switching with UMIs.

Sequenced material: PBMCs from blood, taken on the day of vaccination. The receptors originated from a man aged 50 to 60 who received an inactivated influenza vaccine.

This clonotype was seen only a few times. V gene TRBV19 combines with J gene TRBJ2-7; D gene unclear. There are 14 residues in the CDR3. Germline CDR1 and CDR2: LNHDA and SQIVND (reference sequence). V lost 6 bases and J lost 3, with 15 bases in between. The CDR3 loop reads CASSTGPFNYEQYF. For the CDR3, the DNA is TGTGCCAGTAGCACGGGTCCTTTTAACTACGAGCAGTACTTC.

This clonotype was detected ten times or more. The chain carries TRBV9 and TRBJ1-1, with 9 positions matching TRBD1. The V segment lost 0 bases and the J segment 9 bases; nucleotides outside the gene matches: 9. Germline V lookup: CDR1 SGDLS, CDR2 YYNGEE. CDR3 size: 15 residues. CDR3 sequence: CASSVDGTGKGKAFF. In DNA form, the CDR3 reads TGTGCCAGCAGCGTAGACGGGACAGGGAAGGGGAAAGCTTTCTTT.

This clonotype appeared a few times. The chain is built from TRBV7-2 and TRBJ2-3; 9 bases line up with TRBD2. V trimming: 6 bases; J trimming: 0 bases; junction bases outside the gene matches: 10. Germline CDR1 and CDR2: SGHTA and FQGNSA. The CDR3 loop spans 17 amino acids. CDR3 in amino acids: CASRTRGGRSSTDTQYF. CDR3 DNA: TGTGCCAGCAGGACGCGGGGGGGTCGTTCTAGCACAGATACGCAGTATTTT.

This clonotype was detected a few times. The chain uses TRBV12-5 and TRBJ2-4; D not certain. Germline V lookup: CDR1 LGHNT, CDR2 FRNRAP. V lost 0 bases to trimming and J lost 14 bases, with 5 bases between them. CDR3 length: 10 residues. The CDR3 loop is CASGLVRKYF. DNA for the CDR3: TGTGCTAGTGGTTTGGTACGAAAGTACTTC.

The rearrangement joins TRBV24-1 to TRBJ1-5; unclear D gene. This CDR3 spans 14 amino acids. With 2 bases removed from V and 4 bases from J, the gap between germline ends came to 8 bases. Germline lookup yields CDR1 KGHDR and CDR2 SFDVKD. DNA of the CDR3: TGTGCCACCAGTGATTCCCGGAATAATCAGCCCCAGCATTTT. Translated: CATSDSRNNQPQHF.

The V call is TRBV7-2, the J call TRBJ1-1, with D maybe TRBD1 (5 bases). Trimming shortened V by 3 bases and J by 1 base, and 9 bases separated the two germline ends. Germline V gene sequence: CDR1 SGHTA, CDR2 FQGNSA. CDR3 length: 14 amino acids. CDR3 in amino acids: CASSLNGGNTEAFF. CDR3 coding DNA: TGTGCCAGCAGCTTGAACGGGGGGAACACTGAAGCTTTCTTT.

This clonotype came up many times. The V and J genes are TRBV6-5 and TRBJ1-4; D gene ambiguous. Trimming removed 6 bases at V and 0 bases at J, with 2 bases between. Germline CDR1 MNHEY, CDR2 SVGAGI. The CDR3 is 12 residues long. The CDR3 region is CASRSTNEKLFF. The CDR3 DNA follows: TGTGCCAGCAGATCAACTAATGAAAAACTGTTTTTT.

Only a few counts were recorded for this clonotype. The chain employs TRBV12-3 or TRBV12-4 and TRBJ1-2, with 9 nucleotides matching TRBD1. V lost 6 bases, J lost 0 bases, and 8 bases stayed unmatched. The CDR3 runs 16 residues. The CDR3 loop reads CASSRGTGTTNYGYTF. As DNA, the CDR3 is TGTGCCAGCAGCCGGGGGACAGGGACTACTAACTATGGCTACACCTTC.

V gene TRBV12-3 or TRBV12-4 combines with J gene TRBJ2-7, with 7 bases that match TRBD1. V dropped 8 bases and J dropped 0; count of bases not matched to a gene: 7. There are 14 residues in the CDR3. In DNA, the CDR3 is TGTGCCAGCTGCACAGGGGTCCACTCCTACGAGCAGTACTTC. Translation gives CASCTGVHSYEQYF.

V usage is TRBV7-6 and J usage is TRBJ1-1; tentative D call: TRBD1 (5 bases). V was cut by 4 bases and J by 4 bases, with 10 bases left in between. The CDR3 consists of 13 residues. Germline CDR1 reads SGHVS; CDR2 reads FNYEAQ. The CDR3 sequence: CASSSPGITEAFF. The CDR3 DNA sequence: TGTGCCAGCAGCTCCCCAGGGATCACTGAAGCTTTCTTT.

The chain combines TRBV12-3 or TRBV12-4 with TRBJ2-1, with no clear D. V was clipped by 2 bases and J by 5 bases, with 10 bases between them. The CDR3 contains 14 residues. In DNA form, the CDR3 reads TGTGCCAGCAGTTTATCACAGTTAAACAATGAGCAGTTCTTC. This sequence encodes CASSLSQLNNEQFF.

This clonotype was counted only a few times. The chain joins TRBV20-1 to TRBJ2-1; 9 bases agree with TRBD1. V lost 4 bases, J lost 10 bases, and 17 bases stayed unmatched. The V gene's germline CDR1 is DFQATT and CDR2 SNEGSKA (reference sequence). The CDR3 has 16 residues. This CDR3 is CSAKRGARTGALEQFF. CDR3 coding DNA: TGCAGTGCTAAGAGAGGGGCGAGGACAGGGGCCTTAGAGCAGTTCTTC.